The TCR beta chain under discussion was sequenced for a study of blood T cell repertoires in COVID-19. The wider study: The United States, Italy and Spain supplied acute and convalescent COVID-19 samples.

TCRdb's copy holds only in-frame clones and misses some; the assay was immunoSEQ multiplex PCR. The sample lists 150,000 to 200,000 clones, roughly 82% occurring once. The CDR3 runs to 17 residues. V trimming: 2 bases; J trimming: 6 bases; junction bases outside the gene matches: 14. The germline V gene encodes CDR1 MDHEN and CDR2 SYDVKM. Seattle researchers signed up patients amid active infection and tracked them longitudinally. The sample consisted of peripheral blood. The V gene is TRBV28, the J gene TRBJ1-2; 8 bases match TRBD1. This sequence was found in a middle-aged woman with COVID-19, enrolled during active disease. The CDR3 protein is CASSLLDRAVGSNGYTF. The CDR3 DNA reads as TGTGCCAGCAGTTTACTGGACAGGGCCGTCGGTAGCAATGGCTACACCTTC.